These T cell receptor beta chains were read from a single sample in a study of CD8+CD57+ T cells in acquired aplastic anemia. TCRdb itself ran the reads through MiXCR, one entry per CDR3 protein. There are some 150,000 distinct CDR3 sequences in the sample; 71% occur only once, and more than 35% lies in the top ten. Sequenced material: sorted CD4+, CD8+, or CD8+CD57+ T cells (not recorded which) from PBMCs. These receptors came from a human donor with aplastic anemia. Both conserved end residues are part of each CDR3. A D gene is named only where the DNA matches it firmly. The size field is filled for only some rows; it gives once, few, many or a size class.

j_call | v_call | clone_size | d_call | cdr3_aa | cdr3_nt
TRBJ2-7 | TRBV24-1 | NA | NA | CATLASEGSYEQYF | TGTGCCACCCTCGCTTCCGAGGGCTCCTACGAGCAGTACTTC
TRBJ1-2 | TRBV24-1 | NA | NA | CATSAAGKKVNYGYTF | TGTGCCACCAGCGCCGCGGGGAAGAAGGTTAACTATGGCTACACCTTC
TRBJ1-1 | TRBV6-2/TRBV6-3 | NA | NA | CASSYPRGEAFF | TGTGCCAGCAGTTACCCCCGGGGTGAAGCTTTCTTT
TRBJ2-2 | TRBV7-2 | NA | TRBD2 | CASRDLAGGPTGELFF | TGTGCCAGCAGGGACCTAGCGGGGGGGCCGACCGGGGAGCTGTTTTTT
TRBJ2-1 | TRBV19 | NA | NA | CASSIGGIQFNEQFF | TGTGCCAGTAGTATAGGTGGAATCCAATTCAATGAGCAGTTCTTC
TRBJ2-7 | TRBV20-1 | NA | NA | CSARDAITTYEQYF | TGCAGTGCTAGAGACGCGATAACGACTTACGAGCAGTACTTC
TRBJ2-5 | TRBV20-1 | few | NA | CSASSILETQYF | TGCAGTGCTAGCTCGATTCTGGAGACCCAGTACTTC
TRBJ2-7 | TRBV7-9 | NA | NA | CASSLGTSHEQYF | TGTGCCAGCAGCTTAGGTACTTCCCACGAGCAGTACTTC
TRBJ1-6 | TRBV7-2 | NA | NA | CASSPTAIPNSPLHF | TGTGCCAGCAGCCCGACAGCTATCCCAAATTCACCCCTCCACTTT
TRBJ2-5 | TRBV20-1 | NA | TRBD2 | CSARAPGLAGGTQYF | TGCAGTGCTAGAGCCCCAGGACTAGCGGGAGGGACCCAGTACTTC
TRBJ1-5 | TRBV20-1 | NA | TRBD1 | CSAPGQAGNQPQHF | TGCAGTGCTCCAGGACAGGCTGGAAATCAGCCCCAGCATTTT
TRBJ2-1 | TRBV20-1 | once | TRBD2 | CSARDYTSGVYNEQFF | TGCAGTGCTAGAGATTACACTAGCGGGGTCTACAATGAGCAGTTCTTC
TRBJ1-5 | TRBV5-1 | once | TRBD1 | CASSMDRGQESQPQHF | TGCGCCAGCAGCATGGACAGGGGGCAAGAAAGTCAGCCCCAGCATTTT
TRBJ2-3 | TRBV20-1 | NA | NA | CSTTSLTDTQYF | TGCAGTACTACGAGCCTCACAGATACGCAGTATTTT
TRBJ2-1 | TRBV20-1 | NA | NA | CSARRPAGDYNEQFF | TGCAGTGCTAGGAGGCCAGCAGGGGACTACAATGAGCAGTTCTTC
TRBJ1-1 | TRBV5-1 | few | NA | CASLSTMNTEAFF | TGCGCCAGCCTCTCTACCATGAACACTGAAGCTTTCTTT
TRBJ2-3 | TRBV29-1 | few | NA | CSVEVGSTDTQYF | TGCAGCGTTGAGGTTGGGAGCACAGATACGCAGTATTTT
TRBJ1-2 | TRBV20-1 | NA | NA | CSAGQGYTF | TGCAGTGCAGGGCAGGGCTACACCTTC
TRBJ2-1 | TRBV10-3 | NA | TRBD2 | CAISAPGLAGNEQFF | TGTGCCATCAGTGCCCCGGGACTAGCGGGCAATGAGCAGTTCTTC
TRBJ2-7 | TRBV7-9 | once | TRBD1 | CASSPGRQGANF | TGTGCCAGCAGCCCCGGAAGACAGGGGGCGAACTTC
TRBJ2-7 | TRBV28 | NA | TRBD2 | CASTQGSGRVYEQYF | TGTGCCAGCACCCAAGGTAGCGGGAGGGTGTACGAGCAGTACTTC
TRBJ1-5 | TRBV6-6 | NA | NA | CASNARGGNQPQHF | TGTGCCAGCAACGCGCGCGGGGGAAATCAGCCCCAGCATTTT
TRBJ2-1 | TRBV15 | NA | TRBD2 | CATSRELAGGFNEQFF | TGTGCCACCAGCAGGGAACTAGCGGGAGGGTTCAATGAGCAGTTCTTC
TRBJ2-2 | TRBV29-1 | NA | TRBD1 | CSVKGDRKTPRHTGELSW | TGCAGCGTTAAAGGGGACAGAAAAACGCCCAGACACACCGGGGAGCTGTCTTGG
TRBJ1-2 | TRBV6-1 | NA | NA | CASSEFYGYTF | TGTGCCAGCAGTGAATTTTATGGCTACACCTTC
TRBJ1-5 | TRBV5-8 | NA | NA | CASSLALQFNQPQHF | TGTGCCAGCAGCTTGGCTTTACAGTTCAATCAGCCCCAGCATTTT
TRBJ2-1 | TRBV5-1 | NA | NA | CASSSDLYDDEQFF | TGCGCCAGCAGCTCGGACCTCTACGACGATGAGCAGTTCTTC
TRBJ2-1 | TRBV6-5 | few | TRBD2 | CASSLAGGNNEQFF | TGTGCCAGCAGCTTAGCGGGAGGAAACAATGAGCAGTTCTTC
TRBJ2-1 | TRBV5-1 | NA | NA | CASRKGGSGYNEQFF | TGCGCCAGCAGGAAGGGGGGTAGCGGGTACAATGAGCAGTTCTTC
TRBJ1-2 | TRBV9 | NA | TRBD1 | CASSVSDRGAFYGYTF | TGTGCCAGCAGCGTTTCCGACAGGGGCGCTTTCTATGGCTACACCTTC
TRBJ1-3 | TRBV6-5 | NA | TRBD1 | CASRPRGQRGNTIYF | TGTGCCAGCAGGCCCAGGGGGCAAAGGGGAAACACCATATATTTT
TRBJ1-1 | TRBV5-5 | once | NA | CASSSNRNTEAFF | TGTGCCAGCAGCTCTAACAGGAACACTGAAGCTTTCTTT
TRBJ1-5 | TRBV20-1 | NA | NA | CSARDPLAGGKETQHF | TGCAGTGCTAGAGATCCCCTCGCGGGAGGGAAAGAGACCCAGCATTTT
TRBJ1-6 | TRBV5-1 | NA | NA | CASSLEGLNSPLHF | TGCGCCAGCAGCTTGGAAGGGCTCAATTCACCCCTCCACTTT
TRBJ1-1 | TRBV20-1 | NA | NA | CSARDTGSGAGTEAFF | TGCAGTGCTAGAGATACCGGGTCCGGGGCAGGAACTGAAGCTTTCTTT
TRBJ2-7 | TRBV20-1 | NA | NA | CSATPGQIYEQYF | TGCAGTGCAACCCCCGGACAGATCTACGAGCAGTACTTC
TRBJ1-5 | TRBV19 | NA | NA | CASSIVVGNQPQHF | TGTGCCAGTAGTATAGTCGTGGGCAATCAGCCCCAGCATTTT
TRBJ1-2 | TRBV7-9 | NA | NA | CASSLGLYGYTF | TGTGCCAGCAGCCTAGGGCTCTATGGCTACACCTTC
TRBJ2-1 | TRBV10-2 | NA | TRBD2 | CASSSGLAGGHEQFF | TGCGCCAGCAGTTCGGGACTAGCGGGAGGACATGAGCAGTTCTTC
TRBJ2-1 | TRBV2 | NA | TRBD2 | CASSEEQAGVEFF | TGTGCCAGCAGTGAAGAGCAAGCGGGAGTGGAGTTCTTC
TRBJ1-1 | TRBV19 | many | NA | CASSIGDIEAFF | TGTGCCAGTAGTATAGGGGACATTGAAGCTTTCTTT
TRBJ2-7 | TRBV7-9 | medium-sized | TRBD1 | CASNPQGDYEQYF | TGTGCCAGCAACCCCCAGGGGGACTACGAGCAGTACTTC
TRBJ1-2 | TRBV24-1 | few | NA | CATSDPGREYGYTF | TGTGCCACCAGTGACCCTGGCAGGGAGTATGGCTACACCTTC
TRBJ2-3 | TRBV7-2 | once | NA | CASSLATRDTQYF | TGTGCCAGCAGCTTAGCTACAAGGGATACGCAGTATTTT
TRBJ2-1 | TRBV29-1 | NA | NA | CSQTGRGFSQNEQFF | TGCAGCCAGACGGGCCGGGGGTTTTCCCAAAATGAGCAGTTCTTC
TRBJ2-1 | TRBV12-3/TRBV12-4 | NA | NA | CASSPSWGHNEQFF | TGTGCCAGCAGCCCGTCGTGGGGGCACAATGAGCAGTTCTTC
TRBJ2-7 | TRBV11-1 | NA | TRBD1 | CASSPGQGFHEQYF | TGTGCCAGCAGCCCGGGACAGGGGTTCCACGAGCAGTACTTC
TRBJ2-5 | TRBV9 | NA | TRBD2 | CASSEAGLADQETQYF | TGTGCCAGCAGCGAGGCAGGACTAGCGGATCAAGAGACCCAGTACTTC
TRBJ2-3 | TRBV7-9 | NA | NA | CASSRRGREDTQYF | TGTGCCAGCAGCCGTAGGGGCCGGGAGGATACGCAGTATTTT
TRBJ1-4 | TRBV6-1 | few | NA | CASSESPGSDEKLFF | TGTGCCAGCAGTGAATCCCCGGGGTCAGATGAAAAACTGTTTTTT
TRBJ2-7 | TRBV20-1 | NA | NA | CSAPGDGAYEQYF | TGCAGTGCCCCGGGAGACGGTGCCTACGAGCAGTACTTC
TRBJ2-2 | TRBV24-1 | NA | NA | CATSDSGIYTGELFF | TGTGCCACCAGTGATTCGGGGATTTACACCGGGGAGCTGTTTTTT
TRBJ2-7 | TRBV19 | NA | TRBD1 | CASTPGGSYEQYF | TGTGCCAGTACCCCAGGGGGCTCCTACGAGCAGTACTTC
TRBJ2-1 | TRBV7-2 | NA | TRBD2 | CASSLEMGLAGHEQFF | TGTGCCAGCAGCTTAGAAATGGGACTAGCGGGACATGAGCAGTTCTTC
TRBJ2-7 | TRBV5-4 | once | TRBD2 | CASSLGLAASLGGQYF | TGTGCCAGCAGCTTGGGACTAGCGGCTTCACTGGGGGGGCAGTACTTC
TRBJ2-2 | TRBV10-3 | NA | NA | CAIQGNTGELFF | TGTGCCATCCAGGGAAACACCGGGGAGCTGTTTTTT
TRBJ2-5 | TRBV7-2 | NA | TRBD2 | CASSTPPAGGGETQYF | TGTGCCAGCAGCACACCCCCGGCGGGAGGGGGAGAGACCCAGTACTTC